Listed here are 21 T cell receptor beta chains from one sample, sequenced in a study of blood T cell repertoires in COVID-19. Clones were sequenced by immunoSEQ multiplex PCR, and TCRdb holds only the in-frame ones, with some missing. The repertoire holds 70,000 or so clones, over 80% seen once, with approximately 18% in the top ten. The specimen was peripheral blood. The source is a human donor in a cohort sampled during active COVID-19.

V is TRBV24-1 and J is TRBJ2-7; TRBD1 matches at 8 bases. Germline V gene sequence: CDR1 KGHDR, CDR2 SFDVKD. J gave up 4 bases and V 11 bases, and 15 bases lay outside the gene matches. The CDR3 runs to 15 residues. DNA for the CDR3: TGTGCCAGCCTAGCCCCGGGACAGGTACCTTACGAGCAGTACTTC. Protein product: CASLAPGQVPYEQYF.

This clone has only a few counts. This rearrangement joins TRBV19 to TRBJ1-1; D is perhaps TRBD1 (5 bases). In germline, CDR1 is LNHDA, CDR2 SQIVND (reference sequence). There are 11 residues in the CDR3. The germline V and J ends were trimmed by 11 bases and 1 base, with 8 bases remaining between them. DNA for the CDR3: TGTGCCTTAAGGGGGAACACTGAAGCTTTCTTT. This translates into CALRGNTEAFF.

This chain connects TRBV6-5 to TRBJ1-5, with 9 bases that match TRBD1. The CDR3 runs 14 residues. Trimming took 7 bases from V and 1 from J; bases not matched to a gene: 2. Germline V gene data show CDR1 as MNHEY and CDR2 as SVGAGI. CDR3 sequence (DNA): TGTGCCAGCAATGGACAGGGGAGCAATCAGCCCCAGCATTTT. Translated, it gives CASNGQGSNQPQHF.

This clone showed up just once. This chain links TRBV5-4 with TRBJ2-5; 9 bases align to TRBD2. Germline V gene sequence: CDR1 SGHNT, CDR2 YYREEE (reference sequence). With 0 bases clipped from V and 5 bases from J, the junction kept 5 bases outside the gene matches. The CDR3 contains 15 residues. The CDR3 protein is CASSLVVAGAETQYF. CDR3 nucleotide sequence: TGTGCCAGCAGCTTGGTAGTAGCGGGGGCGGAGACCCAGTACTTC.

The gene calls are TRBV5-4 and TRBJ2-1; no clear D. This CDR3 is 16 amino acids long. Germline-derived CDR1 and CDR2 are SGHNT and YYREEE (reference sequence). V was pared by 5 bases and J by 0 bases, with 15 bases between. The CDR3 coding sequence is TGTGCCAGCAGTAAAATGACTCTGAGCTCCTACAATGAGCAGTTCTTC. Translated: CASSKMTLSSYNEQFF.

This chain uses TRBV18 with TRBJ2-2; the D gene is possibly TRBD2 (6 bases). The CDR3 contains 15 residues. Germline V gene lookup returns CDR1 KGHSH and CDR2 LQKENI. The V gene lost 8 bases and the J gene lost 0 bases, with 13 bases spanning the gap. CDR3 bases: TGTGCCAGCACCGGCGGGGTTACGAACACCGGGGAGCTGTTTTTT. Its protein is CASTGGVTNTGELFF.

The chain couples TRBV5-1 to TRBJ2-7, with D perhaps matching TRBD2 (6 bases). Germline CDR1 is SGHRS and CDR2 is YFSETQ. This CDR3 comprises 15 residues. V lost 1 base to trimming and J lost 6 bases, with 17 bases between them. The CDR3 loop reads CASSLRHGGEGEQYF. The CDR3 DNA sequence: TGCGCCAGCAGCTTGCGTCACGGGGGTGAGGGCGAGCAGTACTTC.

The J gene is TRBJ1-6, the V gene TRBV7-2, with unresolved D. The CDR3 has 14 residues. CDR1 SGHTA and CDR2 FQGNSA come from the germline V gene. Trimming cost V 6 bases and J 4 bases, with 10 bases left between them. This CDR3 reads CASRVGRYNSPLHF. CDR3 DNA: TGTGCCAGCAGGGTGGGGAGATATAATTCACCCCTCCACTTT.

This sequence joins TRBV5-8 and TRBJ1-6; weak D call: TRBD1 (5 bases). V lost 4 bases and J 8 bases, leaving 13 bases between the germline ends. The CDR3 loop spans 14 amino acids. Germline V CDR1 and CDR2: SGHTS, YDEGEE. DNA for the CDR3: TGTGCCAGCAGCGCCAGGGATAAGGATTCACCCCTCCACTTT. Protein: CASSARDKDSPLHF.

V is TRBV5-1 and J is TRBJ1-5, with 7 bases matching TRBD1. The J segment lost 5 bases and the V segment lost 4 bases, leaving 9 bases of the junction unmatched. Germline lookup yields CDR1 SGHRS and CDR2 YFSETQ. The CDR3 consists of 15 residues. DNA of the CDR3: TGCGCCAGCAGCATGACAGGGTACAGCGATCAGCCCCAGCATTTT. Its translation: CASSMTGYSDQPQHF.

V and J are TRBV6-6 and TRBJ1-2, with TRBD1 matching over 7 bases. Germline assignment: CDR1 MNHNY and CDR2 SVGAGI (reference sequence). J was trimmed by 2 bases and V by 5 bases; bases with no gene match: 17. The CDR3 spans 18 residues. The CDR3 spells CASSPRDPNRGKNYGYTF. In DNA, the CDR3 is TGTGCCAGCAGTCCCCGAGACCCTAACAGGGGAAAAAACTATGGCTACACCTTC.

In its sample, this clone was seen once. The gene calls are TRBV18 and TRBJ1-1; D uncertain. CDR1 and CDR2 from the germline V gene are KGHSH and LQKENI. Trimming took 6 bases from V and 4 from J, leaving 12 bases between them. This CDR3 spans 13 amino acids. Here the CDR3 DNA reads TGTGCCAGCTCCCAGAATGAGGCCACTGAAGCTTTCTTT. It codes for CASSQNEATEAFF. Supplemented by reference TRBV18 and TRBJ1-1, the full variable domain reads NAGVMQNPRHLVRRRGQEARLRCSPMKGHSHVYWYRQLPEEGLKFMVYLQKENIIDESGMPKERFSAEFPKEGPSILRIQQVVRGDSAAYFCASSQNEATEAFFGQGTRLTVV.

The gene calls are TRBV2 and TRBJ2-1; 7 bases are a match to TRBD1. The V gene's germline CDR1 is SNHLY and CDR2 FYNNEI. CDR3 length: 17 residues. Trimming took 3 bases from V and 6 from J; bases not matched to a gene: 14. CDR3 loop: CASSDYNTWDSLNEQFF. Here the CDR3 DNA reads TGTGCCAGCAGTGACTATAATACCTGGGACAGCCTCAATGAGCAGTTCTTC. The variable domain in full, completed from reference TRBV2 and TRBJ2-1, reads EPEVTQTPSHQVTQMGQEVILRCVPISNHLYFYWYRQILGQKVEFLVSFYNNEISEKSEIFDDQFSVERPDGSNFTLKIRSTKLEDSAMYFCASSDYNTWDSLNEQFFGPGTRLTVL.

CDR3 loop: CASSYTDTQYF. The DNA for the CDR3 is TGTGCCAGCAGTTACACAGATACGCAGTATTTT. The rearrangement uses TRBV2 and TRBJ2-3; D gene ambiguous. The CDR3 runs to 11 residues. CDR1 is SNHLY and CDR2 is FYNNEI in the germline V gene. The V gene lost 5 bases and the J gene lost 2 bases, with 2 bases spanning the gap.

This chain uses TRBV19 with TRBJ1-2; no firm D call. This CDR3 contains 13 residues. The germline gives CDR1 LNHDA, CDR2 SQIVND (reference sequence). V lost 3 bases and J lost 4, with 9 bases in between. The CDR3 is CASSIVGAYGYTF. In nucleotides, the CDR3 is TGTGCCAGTAGTATTGTGGGAGCCTATGGCTACACCTTC.

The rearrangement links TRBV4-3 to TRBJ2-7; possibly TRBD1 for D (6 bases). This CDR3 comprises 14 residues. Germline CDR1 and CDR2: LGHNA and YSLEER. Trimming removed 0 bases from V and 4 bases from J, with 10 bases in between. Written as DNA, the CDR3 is TGCGCCAGCAGCCAAGATTCCAGGGGTTACGAGCAGTACTTC. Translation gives CASSQDSRGYEQYF.

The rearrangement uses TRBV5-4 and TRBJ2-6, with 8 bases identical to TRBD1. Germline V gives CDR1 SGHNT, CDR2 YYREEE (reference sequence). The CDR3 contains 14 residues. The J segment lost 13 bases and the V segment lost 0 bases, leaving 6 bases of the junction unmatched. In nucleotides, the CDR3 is TGTGCCAGCAGCTTGGGGGACAGGTTAACAGTCCTGACTTTC. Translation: CASSLGDRLTVLTF.

CDR3 region: CASSLWDSYGYTF. The CDR3 DNA reads as TGTGCCAGCAGTTTATGGGACAGCTATGGCTACACCTTC. The gene calls are TRBV28 and TRBJ1-2; tentatively, D is TRBD1 (6 bases). CDR3 length equals 13 residues. CDR1 and CDR2 (germline): MDHEN, SYDVKM. Trimming pared 0 bases from V and 4 bases from J, leaving 6 bases between.

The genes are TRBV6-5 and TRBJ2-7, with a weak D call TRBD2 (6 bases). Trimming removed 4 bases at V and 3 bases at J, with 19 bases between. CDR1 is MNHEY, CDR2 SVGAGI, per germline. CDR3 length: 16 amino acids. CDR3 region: CASSFGTPVKHYEQYF. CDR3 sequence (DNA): TGTGCCAGCAGTTTTGGGACTCCGGTAAAACACTACGAGCAGTACTTC.

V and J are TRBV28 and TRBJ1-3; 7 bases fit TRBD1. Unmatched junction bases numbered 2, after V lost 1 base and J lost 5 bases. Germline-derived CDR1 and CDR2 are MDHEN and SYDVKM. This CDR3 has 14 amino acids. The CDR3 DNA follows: TGTGCCAGCAGTTTATCAGGGGGTAGAAACACCATATATTTT. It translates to CASSLSGGRNTIYF.

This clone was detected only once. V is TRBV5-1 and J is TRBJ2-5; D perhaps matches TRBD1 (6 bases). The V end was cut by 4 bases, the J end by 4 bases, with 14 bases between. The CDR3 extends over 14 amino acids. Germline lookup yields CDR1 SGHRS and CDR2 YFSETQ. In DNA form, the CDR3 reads TGCGCCAGCAGCCTACAGGGTGTGGGAGAGACCCAGTACTTC. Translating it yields CASSLQGVGETQYF.